This T cell receptor beta chain was identified in a study of blood T cell repertoires in COVID-19. The wider study: Acute-phase and convalescent COVID-19 samples originated in the United States, Italy and Spain. PBMCs, B-cell-depleted T cells, or T cells provided the cDNA or gDNA that made up the material.

Seattle patient enrollment occurred during active infection, with longitudinal follow-up thereafter. As processed by the authors: Reference gene primer amplification in the assay estimated nucleated cell counts. The assay was immunoSEQ multiplex PCR, and TCRdb's table has in-frame clones only and misses some. V and J calls and clone size are copied from that table; D and trimming were computed from the DNA. The data contain hundreds of thousands of clones, roughly 90% of them singletons. The sequence came from a young woman with COVID-19, enrolled during active disease. Sequenced material: peripheral blood.

CDR3 in amino acids: CASNRDKDIQYF. In DNA form, the CDR3 reads TGTGCCAGCAACCGGGATAAGGACATTCAGTACTTC. The chain joins TRBV2 to TRBJ2-4; tentatively, D is TRBD2 (5 bases). V was cut by 7 bases and J by 8 bases, with 12 bases left in between. Germline CDR1 and CDR2: SNHLY and FYNNEI. The CDR3 is 12 amino acids.